The 18 T cell receptor beta chains below were found in one sample sequenced in a study of T-cell reconstitution after alpha-beta-depleted transplantation in children. Preparing the TCRbeta library involved the use of unique molecular identifiers. A single record per CDR3 protein comes from TCRdb applying MiXCR to the PCR reads. The repertoire consists of about 590,000 distinct CDR3 sequences, with around 13% occurring once and the leading ten covering about 2.2%. The starting material was PBMCs, mostly from graft donor cells, obtained 360 days after TCRalphabeta/CD19-depleted stem cell transplant. The source is a male patient aged 10-17 years who had a stem cell transplant for acute myeloid leukemia, so the T cells may come from the graft donor.

This clonotype has ten or more counts. The genes are TRBV9 and TRBJ2-7; 11 bases line up with TRBD2. Germline-derived CDR1 and CDR2 are SGDLS and YYNGEE. CDR3 length equals 15 residues. The V and J ends lost 4 bases and 3 bases, in that order; junction bases with no gene match: 6. The CDR3 region has the DNA TGTGCCAGCAGCCCTCGGACTAGCGGGTTCTACGAGCAGTACTTC. As protein: CASSPRTSGFYEQYF.

The rearrangement uses TRBV5-1 and TRBJ1-6, with TRBD1 as a possible D gene (5 bases). In germline, CDR1 is SGHRS, CDR2 YFSETQ. The CDR3 extends over 15 amino acids. Between the trimmed V and J ends, which lost 1 base and 6 bases, there was a span of 11 bases. The CDR3 spells CASSLTGPGNSPLHF. The CDR3 DNA is TGCGCCAGCAGCTTGACAGGCCCCGGTAATTCACCCCTCCACTTT.

This clonotype was recorded a few times. This chain links TRBV20-1 with TRBJ2-7, with D perhaps TRBD2 (5 bases). CDR3 length: 13 amino acids. With 6 bases removed from V and 0 bases from J, the gap between germline ends came to 12 bases. Germline V gene sequence: CDR1 DFQATT, CDR2 SNEGSKA (reference sequence). The CDR3 loop is CSADFRGSYEQYF. Written as DNA, the CDR3 is TGCAGTGCCGACTTCCGGGGCTCCTACGAGCAGTACTTC.

V usage is TRBV14 and J usage is TRBJ2-1; 8 bases fit TRBD2. Unmatched junction bases numbered 6, after V lost 1 base and J lost 7 bases. Germline V gene lookup returns CDR1 SGHDN and CDR2 FVKESK. This CDR3 comprises 15 residues. The CDR3 DNA reads TGTGCCAGCAGCCAAGCCGGGACTAGTATGAATGAGCAGTTCTTC. Its translation: CASSQAGTSMNEQFF.

V and J are TRBV29-1 and TRBJ1-2; 9 bases line up with TRBD1. The V and J ends lost 6 bases and 1 base, in that order; junction bases with no gene match: 3. Per germline, CDR1 SQVTM and CDR2 ANQGSEA. The CDR3 sequence is 13 residues long. CDR3 loop: CSVGDRDNYGYTF. CDR3 sequence (DNA): TGCAGCGTGGGGGACAGGGATAACTATGGCTACACCTTC. Full variable domain (outside the CDR3, taken from reference TRBV29-1 and TRBJ1-2): SAVISQKPSRDICQRGTSLTIQCQVDSQVTMMFWYRQQPGQSLTLIATANQGSEATYESGFVIDKFPISRPNLTFSTLTVSNMSPEDSSIYLCSVGDRDNYGYTFGSGTRLTVV.

This clonotype came up a few times. The rearrangement joins TRBV15 to TRBJ2-5; D is possibly TRBD2 (5 bases). V lost 5 bases and J lost 5, with 9 bases in between. The CDR3 runs to 12 residues. Looked up from germline, CDR1 is LNHNV and CDR2 is YYDKDF (reference sequence). CDR3 DNA sequence: TGTGCCACCAGCTCGGGGTTGGAGACCCAGTACTTC. Its translation is CATSSGLETQYF.

This clonotype was counted only a few times. The CDR3 here is CSVGASGGYEQYF. CDR3 DNA sequence: TGCAGCGTTGGGGCTAGCGGGGGTTACGAGCAGTACTTC. J is TRBJ2-7 and V is TRBV29-1, with TRBD2 matching over 10 bases. The CDR3 is 13 amino acids. With 4 bases clipped from V and 4 bases from J, the junction kept 4 bases outside the gene matches. The germline V gene has CDR1 SQVTM and CDR2 ANQGSEA.

This sequence joins TRBV5-5 and TRBJ2-1; TRBD1 agrees at 10 bases. The CDR3 has 14 amino acids. Germline CDR1 reads SGHKS; CDR2 reads YYEKEE (reference sequence). Trimming removed 3 bases from V and 6 bases from J; junction bases left unmatched: 3. The CDR3 nucleotides read TGTGCCAGCAGCTCCGGGACAGGGGTCAATGAGCAGTTCTTC. This encodes CASSSGTGVNEQFF.

This clonotype was seen more than once but under ten times. V usage is TRBV29-1 and J usage is TRBJ2-2, with TRBD1 matching 7 bases. Germline-derived CDR1 and CDR2 are SQVTM and ANQGSEA. This CDR3 comprises 12 residues. J was trimmed by 5 bases and V by 6 bases; bases with no gene match: 3. CDR3 DNA sequence: TGCAGCGTGGGACAGAGAACCGGGGAGCTGTTTTTT. The encoded protein is CSVGQRTGELFF.

V gene TRBV7-6 combines with J gene TRBJ2-7; D remains ambiguous. Germline lookup yields CDR1 SGHVS and CDR2 FNYEAQ. With 2 bases removed from V and 2 bases from J, the gap between germline ends came to 13 bases. This CDR3 contains 15 residues. The CDR3 here is CASSLMPAIPYEQYF. The DNA for the CDR3 is TGTGCCAGCAGCTTAATGCCAGCGATTCCCTACGAGCAGTACTTC.

This clonotype was observed at least ten times. The chain carries TRBV4-3 and TRBJ2-1; 12 nucleotides agree with TRBD2. This CDR3 region has 17 residues. The germline gives CDR1 LGHNA, CDR2 YSLEER. The ends lost 1 base at V and 7 bases at J; junction bases unmatched: 8. The CDR3 spells CASSQGSLAGGLNEQFF. CDR3 in DNA: TGCGCCAGCAGCCAAGGGTCCCTAGCGGGAGGGCTGAATGAGCAGTTCTTC.

This clonotype was observed a handful of times. The chain has TRBV7-9 and TRBJ2-3; 11 positions match TRBD2. Losses at the gene ends were 3 bases for V and 1 base for J; bases not matched to a gene: 3. The CDR3 covers 16 residues. Germline V gene sequence: CDR1 SEHNR, CDR2 FQNEAQ (reference sequence). CDR3 sequence: CASSFGLAGRTDTQYF. The DNA for the CDR3 is TGTGCCAGCAGCTTCGGACTAGCGGGCCGCACAGATACGCAGTATTTT.

This clonotype has just a few counts. The J gene is TRBJ2-7, the V gene TRBV12-3 or TRBV12-4; 8 bases are a match to TRBD2. The CDR3 consists of 18 residues. The junction had 19 bases not matched to a gene; V was cut back by 3 bases and J by 6 bases. In DNA, the CDR3 is TGTGCCAGCAGTTTGGCCCCTTTTGGGGCGGGAGGCTCCACCGAGCAGTACTTC. Amino acid sequence: CASSLAPFGAGGSTEQYF.

This chain connects TRBV4-2 to TRBJ2-1; the D gene is possibly TRBD2 (6 bases). Germline V gene data show CDR1 as LGHNA and CDR2 as YNFKEQ. The CDR3 length is 18 residues. The V gene lost 1 base and the J gene lost 5 bases, with 21 bases spanning the gap. This CDR3 is CASSQALVPGLGNNEQFF. CDR3 sequence (DNA): TGTGCCAGCAGCCAAGCCCTAGTTCCGGGACTCGGAAACAATGAGCAGTTCTTC.

The rearrangement joins TRBV28 to TRBJ2-7; 7 nucleotides match TRBD1. The V gene end was trimmed by 1 base and the J gene end by 3 bases; junction bases not matched to a gene: 3. Germline V gives CDR1 MDHEN, CDR2 SYDVKM. The CDR3 sequence is 14 residues long. CDR3 DNA sequence: TGTGCCAGCAGTTTATTGGGACAGTACTACGAGCAGTACTTC. Amino acids: CASSLLGQYYEQYF. The full variable domain, completed using reference TRBV28 and TRBJ2-7, is DVKVTQSSRYLVKRTGEKVFLECVQDMDHENMFWYRQDPGLGLRLIYFSYDVKMKEKGDIPEGYSVSREKKERFSLILESASTNQTSMYLCASSLLGQYYEQYFGPGTRLTVT.

This clonotype was seen ten or more times. The gene calls are TRBV9 and TRBJ2-1, with 10 nucleotides matching TRBD2. Germline V gene data show CDR1 as SGDLS and CDR2 as YYNGEE. The CDR3 is 16 amino acids. The V segment lost 4 bases and the J segment 4 bases; nucleotides outside the gene matches: 8. CDR3 loop: CASSPPLAGLYNEQFF. The CDR3 nucleotides read TGTGCCAGCAGCCCTCCACTAGCGGGGCTATACAATGAGCAGTTCTTC.

This clonotype has more than one count but fewer than ten. This sequence joins TRBV20-1 and TRBJ2-7, with D possibly being TRBD1 or TRBD2 (8 bases each). Trimming took off 2 bases at V and 5 bases at J, with 19 bases between the two ends. The CDR3 loop spans 15 amino acids. CDR1 and CDR2 from the germline V gene are DFQATT and SNEGSKA (reference sequence). The CDR3 loop reads CSARQGAGGWDEQYF. The CDR3 DNA reads TGCAGTGCTAGACAGGGGGCGGGAGGCTGGGACGAGCAGTACTTC.

Of note for this clonotype: One junction end does not reproduce the germline sequence, and a read error may be involved. This chain links TRBV7-7 with TRBJ2-7; 8 bases map to TRBD1. The CDR3 has 14 residues. Germline lookup yields CDR1 SSHAT and CDR2 FNYEAQ (reference sequence). The CDR3 sequence is CASSPDRAWHEQYF. The CDR3 DNA follows: TGTGCTAGCAGCCCGGACAGGGCCTGGCACGAGCAGTACTTC. The entire variable domain, with the rest obtained from reference TRBV7-7 and TRBJ2-7, is as follows: GAGVSQSPRYKVTKRGQDVTLRCDPISSHATLYWYQQALGQGPEFLTYFNYEAQPDKSGLPSDRFSAERPEGSISTLTIQRTEQRDSAMYRCASSPDRAWHEQYFGPGTRLTVT.